The 28 T cell receptor beta chains in this list originate from one sample, sequenced in a study of T cell changes during pregnancy in multiple sclerosis (dated by TCRdb to the late 2010s). The library was made by the immunoSEQ multiplex PCR assay. TCRdb retrieved this table from immuneACCESS and kept in-frame rearrangements only. Not all clones are present; in checked studies, unresolved V genes account for under half, and no reason is known for the remainder. The sample table shows about 59,000 clones, and about 90% are seen once. The ten largest make up less than 3% of the sample. This specimen consisted of peripheral blood, obtained in the second trimester of pregnancy. These receptors all come from a female donor in good health, enrolled as a control in a pregnancy study.

This clone was counted a single time. The rearrangement uses TRBV5-4 and TRBJ2-4; TRBD2 matches at 8 bases. Trimming at V came to 0 bases and at J to 3 bases, leaving 8 bases not matched to a gene. The CDR3 runs to 17 residues. CDR1 is SGHNT, CDR2 YYREEE, per germline (reference sequence). This CDR3 reads CASSLGTGRGVKNIQYF. Written as DNA, the CDR3 is TGTGCCAGCAGCTTGGGTACGGGGCGGGGGGTCAAAAACATTCAGTACTTC. The complete variable domain, with remaining parts taken from reference TRBV5-4 and TRBJ2-4, reads ETGVTQSPTHLIKTRGQQVTLRCSSQSGHNTVSWYQQALGQGPQFIFQYYREEENGRGNFPPRFSGLQFPNYSSELNVNALELDDSALYLCASSLGTGRGVKNIQYFGAGTRLSVL.

The V and J genes are TRBV27 and TRBJ2-7, with 9 bases matching TRBD1. The CDR3 has 15 residues. J was trimmed by 7 bases and V by 5 bases; bases with no gene match: 12. Germline lookup yields CDR1 MNHEY and CDR2 SMNVEV (reference sequence). This chain's CDR3 is CASSPHGQGSGEQYF. In nucleotides, the CDR3 is TGTGCCAGCAGTCCCCACGGACAGGGGTCGGGGGAGCAGTACTTC.

The J gene is TRBJ2-1, the V gene TRBV19; 9 bases fit TRBD2. After removal of 5 bases from V and 0 bases from J, the junction contained 8 bases not matched to a gene. The CDR3 runs 17 residues. Germline CDR1 and CDR2: LNHDA and SQIVND (reference sequence). The CDR3 is CASSRVAGASSYNEQFF. CDR3 DNA sequence: TGTGCCAGTAGTCGGGTAGCGGGGGCCAGCTCCTACAATGAGCAGTTCTTC.

The rearrangement joins TRBV10-3 to TRBJ1-1; D gene ambiguous. The V end lost 8 bases, the J end lost 1 base, and 8 bases lay between the germline ends. CDR3 length: 12 residues. Germline-derived CDR1 and CDR2 are ENHRY and SYGVKD. The CDR3 region has the DNA TGTGCCATCCACGGAGCGAACACTGAAGCTTTCTTT. It encodes CAIHGANTEAFF.

The V call is TRBV2, the J call TRBJ2-5, with 8 bases identical to TRBD2. Trimming took 7 bases from V and 2 from J; bases not matched to a gene: 9. Germline V gene data show CDR1 as SNHLY and CDR2 as FYNNEI. The CDR3 totals 15 residues. CDR3 region: CASKGPAGAQETQYF. The DNA of the CDR3 is TGTGCCAGCAAAGGTCCAGCGGGGGCTCAAGAGACCCAGTACTTC.

CDR3 residues: CSTLRGKETQYF. The CDR3 DNA sequence: TGCAGCACCCTCAGAGGGAAAGAGACCCAGTACTTC. V gene TRBV29-1 combines with J gene TRBJ2-5; D might be TRBD2 (5 bases). The CDR3 runs 12 residues. Germline loops: CDR1 SQVTM, CDR2 ANQGSEA. Trimming pared 8 bases from V and 3 bases from J, leaving 13 bases between.

The CDR3 spells CASSALAGAPDTQYF. CDR3 nucleotide sequence: TGTGCCAGCAGCGCACTAGCGGGAGCCCCAGATACGCAGTATTTT. The chain uses TRBV7-2 and TRBJ2-3; TRBD2 matches 11 bases. CDR3 length: 15 residues. CDR1 is SGHTA, CDR2 FQGNSA, per germline. The J segment lost 4 bases and the V segment lost 5 bases, leaving 5 bases of the junction unmatched.

The chain is built from TRBV5-6 and TRBJ2-2, with TRBD2 matching 14 bases. Germline CDR1 is SGHDT and CDR2 is YYEEEE. V was pared by 4 bases and J by 4 bases, with 6 bases of the junction left unmatched. The CDR3 spans 17 residues. The CDR3, as DNA: TGTGCCAGCAGCCCAACTGGACTAGCGGGGGGCACCGGGGAGCTGTTTTTT. Translated: CASSPTGLAGGTGELFF. The whole variable domain, filled in from reference TRBV5-6 and TRBJ2-2, reads DAGVTQSPTHLIKTRGQQVTLRCSPKSGHDTVSWYQQALGQGPQFIFQYYEEEERQRGNFPDRFSGHQFPNYSSELNVNALLLGDSALYLCASSPTGLAGGTGELFFGEGSRLTVL.

The gene calls are TRBV4-2 and TRBJ1-6; D unresolved. Trimming took 4 bases from V and 16 from J, leaving 17 bases between them. Per the germline V gene, CDR1 is LGHNA and CDR2 is YNFKEQ. The CDR3 consists of 13 residues. CDR3 region: CASSPQASQILHF. The CDR3, as DNA: TGTGCCAGCAGCCCCCAGGCGTCTCAGATTCTCCACTTT.

J is TRBJ2-7 and V is TRBV5-4, with 8 positions matching TRBD1. The V and J ends lost 3 bases and 0 bases, in that order; junction bases with no gene match: 5. The CDR3 has 15 amino acids. Germline V gene sequence: CDR1 SGHNT, CDR2 YYREEE (reference sequence). CDR3 in amino acids: CASSWGTGPSYEQYF. CDR3 nucleotides: TGTGCCAGCAGCTGGGGGACAGGCCCCTCCTACGAGCAGTACTTC.

This clone has more than one count but fewer than ten. This chain links TRBV2 with TRBJ1-5, with D unclear. Germline V gene sequence: CDR1 SNHLY, CDR2 FYNNEI. The V end was cut by 2 bases, the J end by 5 bases, with 7 bases between. CDR3 length: 13 amino acids. DNA of the CDR3: TGTGCCAGCAGTGAAAGGGAGTATCAGCCCCAGCATTTT. It encodes CASSEREYQPQHF.

J is TRBJ2-5 and V is TRBV5-1; TRBD1 might be the D (5 bases). CDR1 and CDR2 (germline): SGHRS, YFSETQ. This CDR3 region has 17 residues. The V gene lost 4 bases and the J gene lost 0 bases, with 19 bases spanning the gap. The CDR3 nucleotides read TGCGCCAGCAGCCCCAACATCCTCGACAGCTACCAAGAGACCCAGTACTTC. This gives the protein CASSPNILDSYQETQYF. Full variable domain (remainder filled in from reference TRBV5-1 and TRBJ2-5): KAGVTQTPRYLIKTRGQQVTLSCSPISGHRSVSWYQQTPGQGLQFLFEYFSETQRNKGNFPGRFSGRQFSNSRSEMNVSTLELGDSALYLCASSPNILDSYQETQYFGPGTRLLVL.

The chain has TRBV27 and TRBJ2-5; 7 bases fit TRBD2. Germline V gene lookup returns CDR1 MNHEY and CDR2 SMNVEV (reference sequence). Germline trimming cut 6 bases from V and 2 bases from J; bases unmatched to any gene: 12. The CDR3 runs 16 residues. In DNA form, the CDR3 reads TGTGCCAGCAGCCCCACGGCCAGCGGGGAACAAGAGACCCAGTACTTC. Its protein product is CASSPTASGEQETQYF.

This chain connects TRBV7-2 to TRBJ2-1; D is ambiguous. Trimming shortened V by 0 bases and J by 6 bases, and 9 bases separated the two germline ends. Germline CDR1 SGHTA, CDR2 FQGNSA. This CDR3 comprises 14 residues. Here the CDR3 reads CASSLASRGNEQFF. CDR3 sequence (DNA): TGTGCCAGCAGCTTAGCGTCCCGCGGCAATGAGCAGTTCTTC.

This clone was detected only once. This rearrangement joins TRBV7-9 to TRBJ2-5, with a weak D call TRBD2 (7 bases). The CDR3 sequence is 16 residues long. Trimming took off 3 bases at V and 4 bases at J, with 18 bases between the two ends. CDR1 is SEHNR, CDR2 FQNEAQ, per germline (reference sequence). The CDR3 spells CASSLVEGGIGETQYF. CDR3 sequence (DNA): TGTGCCAGCAGCTTGGTCGAGGGGGGGATAGGAGAGACCCAGTACTTC.

This chain links TRBV29-1 with TRBJ2-1; a weak D match, TRBD1 (7 bases). The CDR3 is 15 amino acids. V gave up 2 bases and J gave up 4 bases, with 15 bases separating them. Germline CDR1 SQVTM, CDR2 ANQGSEA. The CDR3 coding sequence is TGCAGCGTTGAACTGGCAGGGGGGCGGTACAATGAGCAGTTCTTC. This encodes CSVELAGGRYNEQFF.

The rearrangement uses TRBV28 and TRBJ2-7; 7 bases are a match to TRBD1. The CDR3 consists of 13 residues. Germline V gene lookup returns CDR1 MDHEN and CDR2 SYDVKM. The trim removed 4 bases at V and 3 bases at J, leaving 3 bases unmatched. CDR3 sequence reads: CASSSGQNYEQYF. DNA for the CDR3: TGTGCCAGCAGTTCGGGACAGAACTACGAGCAGTACTTC.

The V and J genes are TRBV11-2 and TRBJ2-1; 12 nucleotides line up with TRBD2. The CDR3 extends over 14 amino acids. The germline CDR1 and CDR2 sequences are SGHAT and FQNNGV. V lost 1 base, J lost 8 bases, and 0 bases stayed unmatched. The CDR3 sequence: CASSLASGRDEQFF. The DNA for the CDR3 is TGTGCCAGCAGCTTAGCTAGCGGGAGGGATGAGCAGTTCTTC. Complete variable domain (other parts from reference TRBV11-2 and TRBJ2-1): EAGVAQSPRYKIIEKRQSVAFWCNPISGHATLYWYQQILGQGPKLLIQFQNNGVVDDSQLPKDRFSAERLKGVDSTLKIQPAKLEDSAVYLCASSLASGRDEQFFGPGTRLTVL.

This chain connects TRBV27 to TRBJ2-4, with 12 bases matching TRBD2. The CDR3 totals 15 residues. V dropped 6 bases and J dropped 7; count of bases not matched to a gene: 7. Germline V CDR1 and CDR2: MNHEY, SMNVEV (reference sequence). The CDR3 sequence is CASSQTSGRSNIQYF. CDR3 DNA sequence: TGTGCCAGCAGCCAGACTAGCGGGAGATCGAACATTCAGTACTTC.

This CDR3 reads CASSVHPTEAFF. CDR3 DNA sequence: TGTGCCAGCAGCGTCCATCCCACTGAAGCTTTCTTT. V usage is TRBV7-9 and J usage is TRBJ1-1; the D is unclear. Trimming removed 5 bases from V and 4 bases from J, with 8 bases in between. CDR1 SEHNR and CDR2 FQNEAQ come from the germline V gene (reference sequence). The CDR3 is 12 residues long. Looking up the rest from reference TRBV7-9 and TRBJ1-1 gives the full variable domain: DTGVSQNPRHKITKRGQNVTFRCDPISEHNRLYWYRQTLGQGPEFLTYFQNEAQLEKSRLLSDRFSAERPKGSFSTLEIQRTEQGDSAMYLCASSVHPTEAFFGQGTRLTVV.

This clone came up once. The chain couples TRBV10-1 to TRBJ2-7; 9 bases line up with TRBD2. The CDR3 is made up of 15 amino acids. With V trimmed by 6 bases and J by 3 bases, 9 bases remained unmatched. CDR1 WNHNN and CDR2 SYGVQD come from the germline V gene (reference sequence). The CDR3 DNA follows: TGCGCCAGCAGAAGAGGGACTAGCTCTAACTACGAGCAGTACTTC. Protein product: CASRRGTSSNYEQYF.

The V call is TRBV9, the J call TRBJ2-5; 7 bases match TRBD1. Germline trimming cut 3 bases from V and 2 bases from J; bases unmatched to any gene: 4. From germline, CDR1 is SGDLS and CDR2 YYNGEE. The CDR3 consists of 14 residues. The CDR3 reads CASSAGTAQETQYF. CDR3 DNA sequence: TGTGCCAGCAGCGCGGGGACAGCTCAAGAGACCCAGTACTTC.

The rearrangement joins TRBV2 to TRBJ2-7; 8 bases are shared with TRBD2. Trimming at V came to 4 bases and at J to 1 base, leaving 12 bases not matched to a gene. Per the germline V gene, CDR1 is SNHLY and CDR2 is FYNNEI. The CDR3 loop spans 17 amino acids. The CDR3 region has the DNA TGTGCCAGCAGTGGGCTGAGGGGTAGCGGGGCTTCCTACGAGCAGTACTTC. Encoded protein: CASSGLRGSGASYEQYF.

The rearrangement joins TRBV5-4 to TRBJ2-7; tentatively, D is TRBD2 (7 bases). CDR3 size: 13 residues. CDR1 and CDR2 from the germline V gene are SGHNT and YYREEE (reference sequence). V was trimmed by 4 bases and J by 6 bases, leaving 14 bases between them. CDR3 in DNA: TGTGCCAGCAGCCCGGCGGGGGCTCTCGAGCAGTACTTC. Translation gives CASSPAGALEQYF.

The gene calls are TRBV7-9 and TRBJ1-2; tentatively, D is TRBD1 (5 bases). Trimming took 6 bases from V and 5 from J, leaving 13 bases between them. There are 13 residues in the CDR3. Germline CDR1 reads SEHNR; CDR2 reads FQNEAQ (reference sequence). The CDR3 loop is CASSRQRSYGYTF. The CDR3 region has the DNA TGTGCCAGCAGTCGACAGAGGTCATATGGCTACACCTTC.

This clone came up once. The chain's CDR3 is CASSLSGSRGNEQFF. The CDR3 DNA follows: TGTGCCAGCAGCTTGAGCGGGAGTAGGGGCAATGAGCAGTTCTTC. This chain connects TRBV7-2 to TRBJ2-1, with TRBD2 matching over 8 bases. This CDR3 has 15 residues. Germline V CDR1 and CDR2: SGHTA, FQGNSA. J lost 6 bases, V lost 3 bases, and 7 bases had no gene match. The full variable domain, in which reference TRBV7-2 and TRBJ2-1 provide the parts outside the CDR3, is GAGVSQSPSNKVTEKGKDVELRCDPISGHTALYWYRQSLGQGLEFLIYFQGNSAPDKSGLPSDRFSAERTGGSVSTLTIQRTQQEDSAVYLCASSLSGSRGNEQFFGPGTRLTVL.

The chain has TRBV27 and TRBJ2-7; 9 bases agree with TRBD1. The CDR3 length is 13 residues. CDR1 MNHEY and CDR2 SMNVEV come from the germline V gene (reference sequence). V was clipped by 5 bases and J by 5 bases; unmatched bases: 4. The chain's CDR3 is CASSPGTGNEQYF. The DNA for the CDR3 is TGTGCCAGCAGTCCCGGGACAGGGAACGAGCAGTACTTC.

The chain has TRBV2 and TRBJ2-2; 8 bases align to TRBD2. The CDR3 is 15 amino acids. From germline, CDR1 is SNHLY and CDR2 FYNNEI. The ends lost 7 bases at V and 6 bases at J; junction bases unmatched: 10. CDR3 sequence (DNA): TGTGCCAGCACAGGACTAGCTTCTCGGGCCGGGGAGCTGTTTTTT. This gives the protein CASTGLASRAGELFF.